The source of this TCR beta chain is a study of T cells after posttransplantation cyclophosphamide. Study conclusions and caveats: Recipient CMV seropositivity and CMV reactivation strongly tracked TRB clonality.

A marrow graft followed busulfan-fludarabine conditioning, with cyclophosphamide on days +3 and +4. Libraries were prepared by immunoSEQ multiplex PCR; TCRdb keeps only in-frame clonotypes and omits some of them. Listed for the sample are about 15,000 clones, none seen a single time. As regards this clone: Its antigen remains unknown.

Sequenced material: PBMCs, taken approximately 1,100 days after allogeneic stem cell transplant with posttransplant cyclophosphamide. This receptor was obtained from a female patient in her thirties or forties who received an allogeneic stem cell transplant from a related donor, was CMV-positive, and had no GVHD. Some T cells could come from the graft donor.

CDR3 loop: CASSRQSSYNSPLHF. In nucleotides, the CDR3 is TGTGCCAGCAGTCGACAGAGCTCCTATAATTCACCCCTCCACTTT. The chain links TRBV6-5 to TRBJ1-6, with D maybe TRBD1 (5 bases). The CDR3 contains 15 residues. V was cut by 5 bases and J by 0 bases, with 8 bases left in between. CDR1 and CDR2 (germline): MNHEY, SVGAGI.